Listed below are T cell receptor beta chains from one sample, sequenced in a study of blood T cell repertoires in COVID-19. The repertoire was sequenced with immunoSEQ multiplex PCR; TCRdb's copy has only in-frame clones and lacks some. The top ten clones hold 5% to 6% of a sample with 330,000 or so clones, about 87% of them seen once. The specimen was PBMCs or T cells enriched from blood (not recorded which). The receptors originated from a man aged 25-45 years who had recovered from COVID-19. Both conserved end residues are part of each CDR3. The order of the fields is J gene, D gene, clone size, V gene, CDR3 protein, CDR3 DNA. The D gene is left open where the match is weak. Not every row has a clone size; where given, it reads once, few, many or a size class.

j_gene: TRBJ1-2
d_gene: -
abundance: few
v_gene: TRBV10-1
CDR3aa: CASSEAEPYPYGYTF
CDR3nt: TGCGCCAGCAGTGAGGCCGAGCCCTACCCCTATGGCTACACCTTC

j_gene: TRBJ2-1
d_gene: TRBD2
abundance: -
v_gene: TRBV6-5
CDR3aa: CASAVVGGANNEQFF
CDR3nt: TGTGCCAGCGCCGTAGTCGGGGGGGCTAACAATGAGCAGTTCTTC

j_gene: TRBJ1-1
d_gene: TRBD1
abundance: -
v_gene: TRBV28
CDR3aa: CASSSPGTVNTEAFF
CDR3nt: TGTGCCAGCAGTTCCCCCGGGACAGTGAACACTGAAGCTTTCTTT

j_gene: TRBJ1-5
d_gene: -
abundance: -
v_gene: TRBV27
CDR3aa: CASSSVGGNQPQHF
CDR3nt: TGTGCCAGCAGCTCGGTCGGGGGCAATCAGCCCCAGCATTTT

j_gene: TRBJ2-2
d_gene: TRBD2
abundance: -
v_gene: TRBV5-1
CDR3aa: CASSPGRSGGAGELFF
CDR3nt: TGCGCCAGCAGCCCCGGTCGGAGCGGGGGGGCCGGGGAGCTGTTTTTT

j_gene: TRBJ1-2
d_gene: TRBD1
abundance: once
v_gene: TRBV7-9
CDR3aa: CASSARQGRYGYTF
CDR3nt: TGTGCCAGCAGCGCCCGACAGGGGCGCTATGGCTACACCTTC

j_gene: TRBJ2-2
d_gene: -
abundance: -
v_gene: TRBV2
CDR3aa: CASSEHGELFF
CDR3nt: TGTGCCAGCAGTGAACACGGGGAGCTGTTTTTT

j_gene: TRBJ1-6
d_gene: -
abundance: -
v_gene: TRBV19
CDR3aa: CASSISGEGSPLHF
CDR3nt: TGTGCCAGTAGTATATCTGGGGAGGGATCACCCCTCCACTTT

j_gene: TRBJ1-2
d_gene: -
abundance: -
v_gene: TRBV7-8
CDR3aa: CASSSSNGGNYGYTF
CDR3nt: TGTGCCAGCAGCTCCTCAAACGGGGGGAACTATGGCTACACCTTC

j_gene: TRBJ2-2
d_gene: TRBD2
abundance: -
v_gene: TRBV11-2
CDR3aa: CASRPLAGGNTGELFF
CDR3nt: TGTGCCAGCAGACCTCTAGCGGGGGGAAACACCGGGGAGCTGTTTTTT